This entry lists 24 T cell receptor beta chains sequenced from one sample in a study of beta chain features in type 1 diabetes. The isolated RNA, all of it, was reverse transcribed, so expressed TCRB transcripts were what got sequenced. Clones were read by immunoSEQ multiplex PCR, and TCRdb kept only the in-frame ones, dropping some. Here the sample spans around 300,000 clones, about 14% being singletons. The specimen was central memory CD4+ T cells from blood. The receptors shown here come from a man aged 30 to 39 in good health.

V gene TRBV19 combines with J gene TRBJ2-3; the D is unclear. The V gene's germline CDR1 is LNHDA and CDR2 SQIVND (reference sequence). V lost 5 bases to trimming and J lost 1 base, with 13 bases between them. There are 15 residues in the CDR3. DNA of the CDR3: TGTGCCAGTAGTGCTTCCGGGTACGGCACAGATACGCAGTATTTT. Translating it yields CASSASGYGTDTQYF.

The V and J genes are TRBV10-3 and TRBJ1-6; D unclear. V was cut by 7 bases and J by 9 bases, with 13 bases left in between. The germline CDR1 and CDR2 sequences are ENHRY and SYGVKD. The CDR3 runs 13 residues. Here the CDR3 DNA reads TGTGCCATCACCTTGGAAAGGTTTTCACCCCTCCACTTT. Encoded protein: CAITLERFSPLHF.

J is TRBJ1-1 and V is TRBV5-1; weak D call: TRBD1 (6 bases). CDR1 and CDR2 from the germline V gene are SGHRS and YFSETQ. The CDR3 is 14 residues long. Trimming took off 5 bases at V and 6 bases at J, with 17 bases between the two ends. The CDR3 loop reads CASRRGGTNPEAFF. In nucleotides, the CDR3 is TGCGCCAGCAGGAGAGGGGGTACTAACCCTGAAGCTTTCTTT.

This clone was picked up a small number of times. The chain combines TRBV7-2 with TRBJ2-7; D is unclear. CDR1 is SGHTA and CDR2 is FQGNSA in the germline V gene. Trimming removed 5 bases at V and 1 base at J, with 12 bases between. The CDR3 extends over 14 amino acids. The CDR3 sequence: CASSANSVSYEQYF. The CDR3 region has the DNA TGTGCCAGCAGCGCAAACTCTGTGTCCTACGAGCAGTACTTC.

The chain has TRBV7-9 and TRBJ1-5; D possibly corresponds to TRBD1 (6 bases). Deletions cut 5 bases from V and 10 bases from J, with 15 bases between. The CDR3 is made up of 13 amino acids. Germline-derived CDR1 and CDR2 are SEHNR and FQNEAQ (reference sequence). The CDR3 DNA follows: TGTGCCAGCAGCCCTAGCGGGGGGACACCCCAGCATTTT. It translates to CASSPSGGTPQHF.

The V and J genes are TRBV7-7 and TRBJ1-3; maybe TRBD1 (6 bases). The V end was cut by 1 base, the J end by 3 bases, with 13 bases between. This CDR3 contains 16 residues. Germline V CDR1 and CDR2: SSHAT, FNYEAQ (reference sequence). In nucleotides, the CDR3 is TGTGCCAGCAGCTTAGAAACAGGGAATTATGGAAACACCATATATTTT. It translates to CASSLETGNYGNTIYF.

This clone was counted a few times. The V call is TRBV19, the J call TRBJ1-5; 10 positions match TRBD1. This CDR3 is built from 15 residues. Germline CDR1 and CDR2: LNHDA and SQIVND (reference sequence). V gave up 5 bases and J gave up 3 bases; unmatched junction bases: 4. Here the CDR3 reads CASSVGQGTNQPQHF. DNA for the CDR3: TGTGCCAGTAGTGTGGGACAGGGGACCAATCAGCCCCAGCATTTT.

In this sample, this clone turned up a few times. The chain joins TRBV5-4 to TRBJ1-2, with D possibly matching TRBD1 (6 bases). CDR3 length equals 13 residues. CDR1 SGHNT and CDR2 YYREEE come from the germline V gene (reference sequence). Trimming cost V 0 bases and J 5 bases, with 8 bases left between them. The CDR3 coding sequence is TGTGCCAGCAGCTTGGGGACAGAATATGGCTACACCTTC. Amino acid sequence: CASSLGTEYGYTF.

This clone was seen more than once but under ten times. Other DNA sequences within the sample encode an identical CDR3. The rearrangement uses TRBV30 and TRBJ2-5; D could derive from TRBD1 or TRBD2 (6 bases each). The germline CDR1 and CDR2 sequences are GTSNPN and SVGIG (reference sequence). The CDR3 is 12 amino acids. Deletions cut 8 bases from V and 5 bases from J, with 15 bases between. This CDR3 is CASRQAGETQYF. DNA of the CDR3: TGTGCCAGCAGACAGGCGGGGGAGACCCAGTACTTC.

This clone has just a few counts. CDR3 sequence reads: CASSDREGSLYGYTF. DNA for the CDR3: TGTGCCAGCAGTGATCGGGAAGGGAGCCTCTATGGCTACACCTTC. V and J are TRBV25-1 and TRBJ1-2; D gene uncertain. Germline-derived CDR1 and CDR2 are MGHDK and SYGVNS. This CDR3 is built from 15 residues. Trimming shortened V by 3 bases and J by 4 bases, and 15 bases separated the two germline ends.

This clone was counted only a few times. The chain uses TRBV27 and TRBJ2-1; maybe TRBD1 (6 bases). Trimming took 0 bases from V and 0 from J, leaving 12 bases between them. Germline loops: CDR1 MNHEY, CDR2 SMNVEV (reference sequence). This CDR3 contains 17 residues. CDR3 sequence reads: CASSLSGATRSYNEQFF. CDR3 in DNA: TGTGCCAGCAGTTTATCGGGGGCTACCCGCTCCTACAATGAGCAGTTCTTC.

The CDR3 coding sequence is TGTGCCAGCAGCAAAATGACAGGCCAATCTGAAGCTTTCTTT. As protein: CASSKMTGQSEAFF. This chain joins TRBV7-2 and TRBJ1-1; tentatively, D is TRBD1 (6 bases). The CDR3 sequence is 14 residues long. Germline loops: CDR1 SGHTA, CDR2 FQGNSA. V was shortened by 5 bases and J by 6 bases, with 16 bases between the two germline ends.

This clone appeared a few times. The gene calls are TRBV27 and TRBJ2-7; D remains unclear. The length of the CDR3 is 13 residues. Trimming pared 6 bases from V and 3 bases from J, leaving 12 bases between. CDR1 is MNHEY, CDR2 SMNVEV, per germline (reference sequence). The CDR3 coding sequence is TGTGCCAGCAGGACACCGGGCTACTACGAGCAGTACTTC. Translated, it gives CASRTPGYYEQYF.

The CDR3 is CASSAETGGSTDTQYF. The CDR3 DNA follows: TGTGCCAGCAGCGCCGAGACAGGGGGAAGCACAGATACGCAGTATTTT. The rearrangement uses TRBV7-2 and TRBJ2-3; the match to TRBD1 covers 9 bases. Germline values: CDR1 SGHTA, CDR2 FQGNSA. The V segment lost 5 bases and the J segment 0 bases; nucleotides outside the gene matches: 6. The CDR3 totals 16 residues.

This clone has ten or more counts. The chain carries TRBV7-2 and TRBJ1-1; D perhaps matches TRBD1 (6 bases). Looked up from germline, CDR1 is SGHTA and CDR2 is FQGNSA. The CDR3 is 15 amino acids. Trimming cost V 3 bases and J 1 base, with 12 bases left between them. CDR3 in DNA: TGTGCCAGCAGCTTGGAACAGGGCGCGAACACTGAAGCTTTCTTT. Its protein is CASSLEQGANTEAFF.

The rearrangement links TRBV6-1 to TRBJ2-3; D gene ambiguous. This CDR3 is built from 13 residues. CDR1 MNHNS and CDR2 SASEGT come from the germline V gene. Trimming removed 7 bases from V and 2 bases from J, with 10 bases in between. CDR3 in DNA: TGTGCCAGCAATGACAACCCCACAGATACGCAGTATTTT. This gives the protein CASNDNPTDTQYF.

In regard to this clone: The junction departs from germline at one end; a sequencing error may be responsible. The V and J genes are TRBV6-5 and TRBJ2-1, with TRBD1 matching 7 bases. Germline loops: CDR1 MNHEY, CDR2 SVGAGI. This CDR3 has 15 residues. The CDR3 DNA is TGTGCCAGCAGTTCCGAGGGGGCCTCCGACAATGAGCAGTTCTTC. Translation gives CASSSEGASDNEQFF.

The chain uses TRBV29-1 and TRBJ1-3; D is possibly TRBD1 (5 bases). V lost 7 bases and J 0 bases, leaving 10 bases between the germline ends. The CDR3 consists of 13 residues. Germline lookup yields CDR1 SQVTM and CDR2 ANQGSEA. The CDR3 nucleotides are TGCAGCGCCCGACAGAACTCTGGAAACACCATATATTTT. Amino acids: CSARQNSGNTIYF. Supplemented by reference TRBV29-1 and TRBJ1-3, the full variable domain reads SAVISQKPSRDICQRGTSLTIQCQVDSQVTMMFWYRQQPGQSLTLIATANQGSEATYESGFVIDKFPISRPNLTFSTLTVSNMSPEDSSIYLCSARQNSGNTIYFGEGSWLTVV.

The rearrangement links TRBV10-3 to TRBJ2-7; tentatively, D is TRBD1 (5 bases). Germline V lookup: CDR1 ENHRY, CDR2 SYGVKD. The CDR3 consists of 12 residues. With 10 bases removed from V and 0 bases from J, the gap between germline ends came to 10 bases. The chain's CDR3 is CATQDSSYEQYF. CDR3 DNA: TGTGCCACCCAAGACAGCTCCTACGAGCAGTACTTC.

Here the CDR3 reads CASSQETTARGKQYF. The CDR3 nucleotides are TGCGCCAGCAGCCAAGAAACTACCGCACGAGGGAAGCAGTACTTC. The chain is built from TRBV4-3 and TRBJ2-7, with D perhaps matching TRBD2 (5 bases). V was clipped by 0 bases and J by 8 bases, with 17 bases between them. This CDR3 has 15 amino acids. Germline lookup yields CDR1 LGHNA and CDR2 YSLEER.

The chain is built from TRBV18 and TRBJ2-7, with D possibly being TRBD1 (6 bases). CDR3 length equals 13 residues. The germline gives CDR1 KGHSH, CDR2 LQKENI. V lost 3 bases, J lost 5 bases, and 11 bases lay in between. The CDR3: CASSPTQGNEQYF. CDR3 nucleotide sequence: TGTGCCAGCTCACCGACACAGGGCAACGAGCAGTACTTC.

Remarks on this clone: Relative to the germline gene, one junction end is altered; a read error may explain this. The V and J genes are TRBV5-1 and TRBJ2-3, with D perhaps matching TRBD1 (5 bases). The CDR3 spans 14 residues. Germline V gives CDR1 SGHRS, CDR2 YFSETQ. The chain's CDR3 is CASSIGADTDAQYF. The CDR3 coding sequence is TGCGCCAGCAGCATTGGGGCGGACACAGATGCGCAGTATTTT. The full variable domain, its missing parts supplied by reference TRBV5-1 and TRBJ2-3, is KAGVTQTPRYLIKTRGQQVTLSCSPISGHRSVSWYQQTPGQGLQFLFEYFSETQRNKGNFPGRFSGRQFSNSRSEMNVSTLELGDSALYLCASSIGADTDAQYFGPGTRLTVL.

The gene calls are TRBV2 and TRBJ2-4, with 12 bases matching TRBD2. V lost 2 bases, J lost 2 bases, and 4 bases stayed unmatched. The germline V gene encodes CDR1 SNHLY and CDR2 FYNNEI. CDR3 size: 17 residues. Here the CDR3 DNA reads TGTGCCAGCAGTGAACTAGCGGGGGGGCTAACCAAAAACATTCAGTACTTC. Amino acid sequence: CASSELAGGLTKNIQYF.

This clone was detected many times. The V call is TRBV7-8, the J call TRBJ1-5; the D gene is possibly TRBD1 (6 bases). V lost 1 base to trimming and J lost 5 bases, with 12 bases between them. The CDR3 is made up of 15 amino acids. Germline V gives CDR1 SGHVS, CDR2 FQNEAQ. The CDR3 DNA sequence: TGTGCCAGCAGCTTAGGGGGGGCTTGGGATCAGCCCCAGCATTTT. Amino acid sequence: CASSLGGAWDQPQHF.